Sequencing of this T cell receptor beta chain was carried out in a study of blood T cells in healthy people across ages. Study-wide points: Unknown donor CMV status possibly confounded expanded clonotype changes.

Combining a sample-barcoded 5' primer with a J-beta primer mix, a second PCR ran for roughly 7 to 11 cycles. Every sample gave at least 2.5 million paired-end reads containing CDR3. MiXCR, run by TCRdb on the 5' RACE reads, gives a single entry per CDR3 protein. The repertoire has roughly 800,000 distinct CDR3 sequences, approximately 25% of them found once; the top ten carry under 4.5%. This clonotype was seen a handful of times. Its antigen is undetermined. In germline, CDR1 is SQVTM, CDR2 ANQGSEA. This CDR3 contains 12 residues. V was pared by 1 base and J by 5 bases, with 9 bases between. The same specimen was also included in a second study, on T cells of mothers and their children. That source notes: Three healthy Caucasian mothers, along with their six children, were the donors.

The chain recombines TRBV29-1 with TRBJ2-7, with D uncertain. Sequenced material: blood. This sequence was found in a boy between 10 and 17 years old in good health. The CDR3 reads CSVEAGRDEQYF. The CDR3 DNA is TGCAGCGTTGAAGCGGGCCGGGACGAGCAGTACTTC.